This T cell receptor beta chain was sequenced for a study of T cell changes during pregnancy in multiple sclerosis. Using immunoSEQ multiplex PCR, the repertoire was profiled, and TCRdb retains in-frame clones only, with some absent. The repertoire consists of approximately 96,000 clones, with around 90% occurring once and the leading ten covering around 2.1%. The V gene's germline CDR1 is MGHRA and CDR2 YSYEKL. J was trimmed by 6 bases and V by 4 bases; bases with no gene match: 9. There are 15 residues in the CDR3. The sample was peripheral blood, taken after pregnancy. This chain joins TRBV4-1 and TRBJ2-1, with TRBD1 matching 7 bases. This TCR came from a female donor in good health, enrolled as a control in a pregnancy study. The CDR3 loop reads CASSPRGTGANEQFF. The CDR3 region has the DNA TGCGCCAGCAGCCCCCGGGGTACAGGGGCCAATGAGCAGTTCTTC.